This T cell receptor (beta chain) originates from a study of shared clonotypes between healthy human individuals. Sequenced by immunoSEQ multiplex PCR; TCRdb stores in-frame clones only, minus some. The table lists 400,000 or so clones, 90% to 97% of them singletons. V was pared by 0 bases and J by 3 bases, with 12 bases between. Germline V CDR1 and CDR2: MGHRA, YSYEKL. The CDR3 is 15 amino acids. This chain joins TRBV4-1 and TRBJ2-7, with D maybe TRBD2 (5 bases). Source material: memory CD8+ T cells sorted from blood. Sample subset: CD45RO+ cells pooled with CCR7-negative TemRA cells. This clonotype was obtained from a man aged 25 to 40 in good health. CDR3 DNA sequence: TGCGCCAGCAGCCAAGACCTCCGGGGATTCTACGAGCAGTACTTC. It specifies CASSQDLRGFYEQYF.